This T cell receptor (beta chain) was sequenced during a study of blood T cell repertoires in COVID-19 (dated by TCRdb to between 2020 and 2021). Study-level background: Collaborator samples came from the United States, Italy and Spain and covered acute and convalescent phases of COVID-19. The material from the prospective study consisted of cDNA or gDNA derived from T cells, B-cell-depleted T cells, or PBMCs. The dataset comprised deeply sampled blood TCRbeta repertoires from subjects exposed to, actively infected with, or recovered from COVID-19. The repertoires were released in a freely available public database meant as a resource for research on the immune response to SARS-CoV-2. Samples came from the ongoing ImmuneRACE study (first 160 participants) plus 1,254 subjects from 6 global collaborators. A de-identified subject ID, COVID-19 status, age in years and sex were almost always included in the sample metadata. Where available, HLA class I and class II types were taken from metadata supplied by the sample provider and were not determined by assay-based typing. Findings and caveats that apply to the study as a whole: Clinical and demographic metadata were provided uncurated, with the amount varying by source and participant.

TCRbeta CDR3 regions were amplified from genomic DNA by means of the immunoSEQ Assay, a bias-controlled multiplex PCR. In the original analysis: Nucleated cell counts per sample were estimated from amplification of reference gene primers within the assay. To quantify the absolute abundance of each unique TCRbeta CDR3 rearrangement, sequence reads were collapsed and filtered. Productive Simpson clonality was computed per sample as the square root of Simpson's diversity index over productive rearrangements. The source is immuneACCESS, and TCRdb retained only in-frame sequences with V and J called. Part of the clones is not carried over; for the studies checked, unresolved V genes explain less than half of this, and the remainder is unexplained. D and trimming come from the DNA, and the V and J calls and clone size come from that table. The sample includes some 290,000 clones, with under 90% observed a single time. The top ten clones comprise roughly a tenth of the sample.

CDR1 and CDR2 (MDHEN, SYDVKM) derive from the germline V gene. After removal of 2 bases from V and 3 bases from J, the junction retains 14 bases not matched to a gene. Counted from cysteine to phenylalanine, this CDR3 has 19 amino acids. Here the CDR3 DNA is all that survives: 57 bases in frame from base 1. About this clone: Its antigen is still unknown. No base quality information exists; no much larger clone differs at one position.

Participants in the prospective study were enrolled through a virtual design, were aged roughly 18 to 100 years, and lived in about 25 United States geographic areas. In the prospective study, participants were assigned to cohorts based on the clinical history participants reported in a screening survey and a study questionnaire. For ImmuneRACE Cohort 3, a participant was defined as recovered based on two consecutive negative NP/OP PCR tests, clearance by a healthcare professional, or resolution of symptoms. Mobile phlebotomists in the prospective study collected whole blood, serum and a nasopharyngeal or oropharyngeal swab from every participant. Additional blood draws and questionnaires over an approximately two-month period could optionally be provided by prospective study participants. Prospective study blood samples were shipped either frozen or at room temperature before DNA extraction.

The rearranged chain carries TRBV28 and TRBJ2-1, with 9 junctional bases fitting TRBD2. Specimen: PBMCs or T cells enriched from blood (not recorded which). The sequence was obtained from a woman aged 25 to 39 who had recovered from COVID-19. The nucleotide sequence is given as TGTGCCAGCAGTTTAGATATATCTAGCGGGATCAATTACTACAATGAGCAGTTCTTC. It encodes CASSLDISSGINYYNEQFF. Supplemented by the reference TRBV28 and TRBJ2-1 proteins around the CDR3, the complete variable domain is DVKVTQSSRYLVKRTGEKVFLECVQDMDHENMFWYRQDPGLGLRLIYFSYDVKMKEKGDIPEGYSVSREKKERFSLILESASTNQTSMYLCASSLDISSGINYYNEQFFGPGTRLTVL.